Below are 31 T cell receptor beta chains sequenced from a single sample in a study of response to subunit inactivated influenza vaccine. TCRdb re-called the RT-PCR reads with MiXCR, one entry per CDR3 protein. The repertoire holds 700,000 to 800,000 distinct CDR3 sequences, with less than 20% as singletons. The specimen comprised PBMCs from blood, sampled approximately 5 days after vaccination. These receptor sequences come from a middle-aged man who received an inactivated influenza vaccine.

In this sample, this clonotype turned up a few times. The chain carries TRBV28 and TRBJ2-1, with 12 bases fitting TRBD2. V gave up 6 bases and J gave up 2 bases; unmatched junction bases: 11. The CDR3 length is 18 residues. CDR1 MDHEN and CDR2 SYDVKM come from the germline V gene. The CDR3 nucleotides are TGTGCCAGCAGGGCGTACACTAGCGGGGGGCCCCCCTACAATGAGCAGTTCTTC. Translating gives CASRAYTSGGPPYNEQFF.

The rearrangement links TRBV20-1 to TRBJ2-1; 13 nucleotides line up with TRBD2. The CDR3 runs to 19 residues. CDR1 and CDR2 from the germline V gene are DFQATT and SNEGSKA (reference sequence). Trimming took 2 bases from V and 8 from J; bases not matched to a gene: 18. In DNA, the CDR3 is TGCAGTGCTAGATCGGATAACCTGAGGACTAGCGGGAGCAGGGATGAGCAGTTCTTC. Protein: CSARSDNLRTSGSRDEQFF.

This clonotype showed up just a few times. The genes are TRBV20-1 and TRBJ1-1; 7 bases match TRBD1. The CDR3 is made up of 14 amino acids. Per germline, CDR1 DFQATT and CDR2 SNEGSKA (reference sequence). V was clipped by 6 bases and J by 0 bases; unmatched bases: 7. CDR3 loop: CSANTGALNTEAFF. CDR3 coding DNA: TGCAGTGCGAATACAGGGGCCCTGAACACTGAAGCTTTCTTT.

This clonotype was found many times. In DNA, the CDR3 is TGCGCCAGCAGCAACCGGGACAGGAACACCGGGGAGCTGTTTTTT. This translates into CASSNRDRNTGELFF. The chain links TRBV5-1 to TRBJ2-2; 7 bases are a match to TRBD1. The germline CDR1 and CDR2 sequences are SGHRS and YFSETQ. V lost 4 bases to trimming and J lost 1 base; unmatched junction nucleotides: 4. The CDR3 spans 15 residues. The whole variable domain, filled in from reference TRBV5-1 and TRBJ2-2, reads KAGVTQTPRYLIKTRGQQVTLSCSPISGHRSVSWYQQTPGQGLQFLFEYFSETQRNKGNFPGRFSGRQFSNSRSEMNVSTLELGDSALYLCASSNRDRNTGELFFGEGSRLTVL.

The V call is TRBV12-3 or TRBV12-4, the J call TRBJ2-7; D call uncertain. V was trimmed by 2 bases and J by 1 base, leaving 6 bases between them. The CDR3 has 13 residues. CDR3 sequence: CASSLWGSYEQYF. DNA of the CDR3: TGTGCCAGCAGTTTATGGGGATCCTACGAGCAGTACTTC.

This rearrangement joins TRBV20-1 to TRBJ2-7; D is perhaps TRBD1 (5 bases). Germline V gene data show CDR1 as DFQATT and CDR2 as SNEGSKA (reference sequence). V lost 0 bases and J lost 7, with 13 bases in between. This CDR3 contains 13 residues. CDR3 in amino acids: CSARDSRVWEQYF. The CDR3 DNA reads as TGCAGTGCTAGAGATAGCAGGGTCTGGGAGCAGTACTTC.

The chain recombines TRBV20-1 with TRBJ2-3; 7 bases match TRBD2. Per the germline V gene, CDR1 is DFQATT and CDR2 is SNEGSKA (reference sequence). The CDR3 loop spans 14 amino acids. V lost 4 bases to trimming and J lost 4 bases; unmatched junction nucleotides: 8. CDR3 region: CSATLPGGSDTQYF. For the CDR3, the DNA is TGCAGTGCTACACTCCCGGGGGGATCAGATACGCAGTATTTT.

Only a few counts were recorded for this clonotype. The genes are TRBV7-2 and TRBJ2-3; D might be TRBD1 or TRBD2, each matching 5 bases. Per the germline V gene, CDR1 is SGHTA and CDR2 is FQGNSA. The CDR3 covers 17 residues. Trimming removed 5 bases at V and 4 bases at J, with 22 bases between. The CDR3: CASSRIPSGAVSDTQYF. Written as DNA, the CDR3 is TGTGCCAGCAGCCGAATTCCCTCCGGGGCTGTTTCAGATACGCAGTATTTT.

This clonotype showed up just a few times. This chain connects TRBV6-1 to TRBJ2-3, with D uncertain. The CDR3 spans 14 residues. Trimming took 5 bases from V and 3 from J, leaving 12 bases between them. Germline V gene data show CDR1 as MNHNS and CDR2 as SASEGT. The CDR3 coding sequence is TGTGCCAGCAGTCGCACCCTAGAGACAGATACGCAGTATTTT. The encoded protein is CASSRTLETDTQYF.

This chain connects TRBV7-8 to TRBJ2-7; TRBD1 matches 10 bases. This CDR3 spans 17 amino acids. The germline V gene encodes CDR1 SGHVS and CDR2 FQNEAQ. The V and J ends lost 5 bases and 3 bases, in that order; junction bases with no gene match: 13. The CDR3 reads CASSQRRGRTGGYEQYF. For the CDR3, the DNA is TGTGCCAGCAGCCAAAGGAGGGGAAGGACAGGGGGCTACGAGCAGTACTTC.

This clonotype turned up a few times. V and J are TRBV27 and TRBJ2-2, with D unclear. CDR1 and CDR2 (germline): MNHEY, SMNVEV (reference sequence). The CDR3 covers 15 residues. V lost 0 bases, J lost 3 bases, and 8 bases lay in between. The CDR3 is CASSLSNWDTGELFF. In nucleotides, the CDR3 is TGTGCCAGCAGTTTATCGAATTGGGACACCGGGGAGCTGTTTTTT.

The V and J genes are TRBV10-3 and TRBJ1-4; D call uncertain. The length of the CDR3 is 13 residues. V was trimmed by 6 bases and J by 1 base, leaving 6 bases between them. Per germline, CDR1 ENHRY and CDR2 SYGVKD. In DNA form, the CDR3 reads TGTGCCATCAGGCAGCGAACTAATGAAAAACTGTTTTTT. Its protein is CAIRQRTNEKLFF.

The CDR3 coding sequence is TGCAGTGCTAGAAGGGCTGAGAAAATGACTGAAGCTTTCTTT. Its translation is CSARRAEKMTEAFF. J is TRBJ1-1 and V is TRBV20-1, with no clear D. The CDR3 sequence is 14 residues long. V lost 2 bases and J 5 bases, leaving 15 bases between the germline ends. CDR1 is DFQATT, CDR2 SNEGSKA, per germline (reference sequence).

CDR3 residues: CASSVRTYSYEQYF. The CDR3 DNA reads TGTGCCAGCAGCGTTAGGACTTATTCCTACGAGCAGTACTTC. The J gene is TRBJ2-7, the V gene TRBV11-2, with a possible D match to TRBD2 (5 bases). Trimming pared 5 bases from V and 1 base from J, leaving 12 bases between. The CDR3 runs to 14 residues. Germline V gene sequence: CDR1 SGHAT, CDR2 FQNNGV.

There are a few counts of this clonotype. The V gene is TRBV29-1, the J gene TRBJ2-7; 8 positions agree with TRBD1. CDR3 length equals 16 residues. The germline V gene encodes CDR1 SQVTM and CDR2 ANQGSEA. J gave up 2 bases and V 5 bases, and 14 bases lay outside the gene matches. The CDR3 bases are TGCAGCGTTAAACGTTCAGGGGGCGACCCCACCTACGAGCAGTACTTC. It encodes CSVKRSGGDPTYEQYF.

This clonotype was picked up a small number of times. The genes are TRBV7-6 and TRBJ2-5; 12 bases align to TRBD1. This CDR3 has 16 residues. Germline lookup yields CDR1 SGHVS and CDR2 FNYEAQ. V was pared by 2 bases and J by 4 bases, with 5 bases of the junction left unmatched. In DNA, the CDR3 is TGTGCCAGCAGCTTAATCGGGACAGGGGGCTTAGAGACCCAGTACTTC. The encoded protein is CASSLIGTGGLETQYF.

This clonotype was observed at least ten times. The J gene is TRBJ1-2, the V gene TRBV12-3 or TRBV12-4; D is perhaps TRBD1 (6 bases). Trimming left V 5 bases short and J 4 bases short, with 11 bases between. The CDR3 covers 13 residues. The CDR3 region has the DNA TGTGCCAGCAGTCAGGACAGCCGCTATGGCTACACCTTC. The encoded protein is CASSQDSRYGYTF.

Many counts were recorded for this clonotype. For the CDR3, the DNA is TGTGCCATCAGTGGGGCTGGACAGGGGAACTACGAGCAGTACTTC. It yields the protein CAISGAGQGNYEQYF. The V call is TRBV10-3, the J call TRBJ2-7; 9 bases match TRBD1. This CDR3 is 15 amino acids long. Germline CDR1 reads ENHRY; CDR2 reads SYGVKD. After removal of 4 bases from V and 3 bases from J, the junction contained 7 bases not matched to a gene.

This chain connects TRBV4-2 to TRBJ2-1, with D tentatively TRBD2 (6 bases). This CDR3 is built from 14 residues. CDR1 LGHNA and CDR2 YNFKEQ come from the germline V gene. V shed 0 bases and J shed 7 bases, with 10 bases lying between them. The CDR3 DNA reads TGTGCCAGCAGCCAAGATCTAGCGACGAATGAGCAGTTCTTC. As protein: CASSQDLATNEQFF.

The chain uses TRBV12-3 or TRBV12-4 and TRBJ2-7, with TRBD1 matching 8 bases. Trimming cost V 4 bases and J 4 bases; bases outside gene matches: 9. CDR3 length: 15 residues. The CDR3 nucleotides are TGTGCCAGCAGTTCTGGACAGGGCCCTAGTTACGAGCAGTACTTC. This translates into CASSSGQGPSYEQYF.

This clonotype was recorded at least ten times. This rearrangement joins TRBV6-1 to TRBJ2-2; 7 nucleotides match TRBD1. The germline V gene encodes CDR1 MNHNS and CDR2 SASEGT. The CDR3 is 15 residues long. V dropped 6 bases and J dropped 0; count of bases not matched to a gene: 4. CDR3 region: CASRTGTANTGELFF. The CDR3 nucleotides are TGTGCCAGCAGGACCGGGACAGCGAACACCGGGGAGCTGTTTTTT.

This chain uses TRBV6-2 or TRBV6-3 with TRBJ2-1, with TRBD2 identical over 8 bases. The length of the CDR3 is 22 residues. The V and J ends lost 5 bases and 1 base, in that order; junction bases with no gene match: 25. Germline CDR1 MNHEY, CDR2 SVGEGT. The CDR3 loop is CASSPGAVSSGRLINSYNEQFF. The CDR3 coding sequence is TGTGCCAGCAGTCCGGGCGCCGTTTCTAGCGGGCGTCTTATCAATTCCTACAATGAGCAGTTCTTC.

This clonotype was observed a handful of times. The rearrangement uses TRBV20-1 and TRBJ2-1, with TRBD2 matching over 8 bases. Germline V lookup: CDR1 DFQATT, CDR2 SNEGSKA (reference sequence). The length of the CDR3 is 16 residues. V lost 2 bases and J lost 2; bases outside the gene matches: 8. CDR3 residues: CSARSGSQLTYNEQFF. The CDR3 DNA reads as TGCAGTGCTAGAAGCGGGAGCCAATTAACCTACAATGAGCAGTTCTTC.

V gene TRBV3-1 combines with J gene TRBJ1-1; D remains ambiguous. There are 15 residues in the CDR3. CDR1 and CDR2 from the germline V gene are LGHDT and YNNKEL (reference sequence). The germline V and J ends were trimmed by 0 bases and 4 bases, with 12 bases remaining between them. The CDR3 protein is CASSQERGVGTEAFF. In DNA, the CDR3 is TGTGCCAGCAGCCAAGAGCGGGGTGTCGGCACTGAAGCTTTCTTT.

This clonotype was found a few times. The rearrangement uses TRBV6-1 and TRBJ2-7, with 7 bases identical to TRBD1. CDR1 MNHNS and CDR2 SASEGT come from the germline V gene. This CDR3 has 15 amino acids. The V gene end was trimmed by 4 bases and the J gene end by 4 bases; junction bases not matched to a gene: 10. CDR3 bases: TGTGCCAGCAGTGCAGCCCGGGGCAGGGGGTACGAGCAGTACTTC. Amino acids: CASSAARGRGYEQYF.

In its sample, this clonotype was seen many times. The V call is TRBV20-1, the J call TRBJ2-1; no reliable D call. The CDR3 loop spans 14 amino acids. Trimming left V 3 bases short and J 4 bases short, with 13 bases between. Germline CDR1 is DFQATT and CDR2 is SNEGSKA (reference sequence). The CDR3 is CSASSQRLYNEQFF. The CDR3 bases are TGCAGTGCTAGTTCCCAGAGGTTATACAATGAGCAGTTCTTC.

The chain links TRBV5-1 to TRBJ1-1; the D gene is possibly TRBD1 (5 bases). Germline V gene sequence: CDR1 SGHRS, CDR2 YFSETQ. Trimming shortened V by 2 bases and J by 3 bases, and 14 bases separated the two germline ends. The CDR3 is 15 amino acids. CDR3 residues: CASSFGTLRDTEAFF. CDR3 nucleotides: TGCGCCAGCAGCTTCGGGACCCTTCGGGACACTGAAGCTTTCTTT.

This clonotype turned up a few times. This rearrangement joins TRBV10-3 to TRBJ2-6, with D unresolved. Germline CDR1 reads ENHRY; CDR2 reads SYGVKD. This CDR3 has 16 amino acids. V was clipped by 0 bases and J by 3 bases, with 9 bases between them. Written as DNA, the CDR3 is TGTGCCATCAGTGAGTCTGGGTTTGGTGGGGCCAACGTCCTGACTTTC. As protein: CAISESGFGGANVLTF.

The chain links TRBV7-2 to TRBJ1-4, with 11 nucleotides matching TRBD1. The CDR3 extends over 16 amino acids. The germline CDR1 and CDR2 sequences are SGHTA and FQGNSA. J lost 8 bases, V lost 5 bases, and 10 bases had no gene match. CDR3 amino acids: CASSIGPGQGGEKLFF. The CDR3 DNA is TGTGCCAGCAGCATAGGGCCGGGACAGGGGGGAGAAAAACTGTTTTTT.

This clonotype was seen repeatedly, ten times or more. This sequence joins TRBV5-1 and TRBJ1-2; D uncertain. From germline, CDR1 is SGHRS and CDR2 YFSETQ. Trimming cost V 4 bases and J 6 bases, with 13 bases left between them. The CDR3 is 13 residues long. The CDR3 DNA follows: TGCGCCAGCAGCCAAGGAGACTCGGATGGCTACACCTTC. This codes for CASSQGDSDGYTF.

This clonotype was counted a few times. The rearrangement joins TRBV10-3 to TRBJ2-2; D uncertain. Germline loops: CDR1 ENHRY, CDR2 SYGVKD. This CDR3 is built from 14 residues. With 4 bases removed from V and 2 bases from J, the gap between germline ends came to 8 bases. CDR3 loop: CAISVLGNTGELFF. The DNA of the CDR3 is TGTGCCATCAGTGTTTTGGGAAACACCGGGGAGCTGTTTTTT.